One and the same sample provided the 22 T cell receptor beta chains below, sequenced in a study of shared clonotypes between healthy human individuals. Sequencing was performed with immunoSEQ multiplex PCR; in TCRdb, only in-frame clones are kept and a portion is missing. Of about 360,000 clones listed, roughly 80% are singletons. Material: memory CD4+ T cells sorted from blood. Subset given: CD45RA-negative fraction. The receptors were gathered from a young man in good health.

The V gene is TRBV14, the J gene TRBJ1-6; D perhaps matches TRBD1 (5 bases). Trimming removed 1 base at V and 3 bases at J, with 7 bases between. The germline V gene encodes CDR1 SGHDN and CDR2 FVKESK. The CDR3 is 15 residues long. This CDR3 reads CASSQGDGYNSPLHF. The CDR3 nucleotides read TGTGCCAGCAGCCAAGGGGACGGCTATAATTCACCCCTCCACTTT.

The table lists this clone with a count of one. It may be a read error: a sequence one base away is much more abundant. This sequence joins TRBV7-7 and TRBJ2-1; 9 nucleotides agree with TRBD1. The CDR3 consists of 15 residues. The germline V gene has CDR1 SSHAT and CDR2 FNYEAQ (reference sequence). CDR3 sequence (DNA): TGTGCTAGCAGCTTGGGACAGGGCTCCCACAATGAGCAGTTCTTC. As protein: CASSLGQGSHNEQFF.

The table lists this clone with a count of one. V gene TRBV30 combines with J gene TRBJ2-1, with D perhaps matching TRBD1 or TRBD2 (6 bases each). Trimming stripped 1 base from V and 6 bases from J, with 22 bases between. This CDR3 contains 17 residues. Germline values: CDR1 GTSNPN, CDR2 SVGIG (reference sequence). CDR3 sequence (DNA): TGTGCCTGGAGTGCCAGTTCGATTTCGGGGGCCCTCAATGAGCAGTTCTTC. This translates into CAWSASSISGALNEQFF.

CDR3 in DNA: TGCGCCAGTAAATATGGGGTGAGGGTCTTGAACACTGAAGCTTTCTTT. Translating gives CASKYGVRVLNTEAFF. The gene calls are TRBV4-3 and TRBJ1-1, with unresolved D. V was trimmed by 9 bases and J by 0 bases, leaving 20 bases between them. The CDR3 consists of 16 residues. CDR1 and CDR2 from the germline V gene are LGHNA and YSLEER.

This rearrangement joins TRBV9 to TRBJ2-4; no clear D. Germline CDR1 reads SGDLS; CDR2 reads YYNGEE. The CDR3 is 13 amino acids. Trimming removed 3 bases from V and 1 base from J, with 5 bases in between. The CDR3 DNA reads TGTGCCAGCAGCGGAAACGCCAAAAACATTCAGTACTTC. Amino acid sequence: CASSGNAKNIQYF.

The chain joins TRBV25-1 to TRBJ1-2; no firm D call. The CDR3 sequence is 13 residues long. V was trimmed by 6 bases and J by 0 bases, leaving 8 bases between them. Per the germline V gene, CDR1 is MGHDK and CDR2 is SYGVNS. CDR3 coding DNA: TGTGCCAGCAGGCGATCAGCTAACTATGGCTACACCTTC. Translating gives CASRRSANYGYTF.

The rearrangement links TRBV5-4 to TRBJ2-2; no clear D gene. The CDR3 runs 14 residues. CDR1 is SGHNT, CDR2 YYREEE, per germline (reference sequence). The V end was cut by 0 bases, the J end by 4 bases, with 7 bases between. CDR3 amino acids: CASSLEPITGELFF. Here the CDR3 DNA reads TGTGCCAGCAGCTTGGAGCCCATCACCGGGGAGCTGTTTTTT.

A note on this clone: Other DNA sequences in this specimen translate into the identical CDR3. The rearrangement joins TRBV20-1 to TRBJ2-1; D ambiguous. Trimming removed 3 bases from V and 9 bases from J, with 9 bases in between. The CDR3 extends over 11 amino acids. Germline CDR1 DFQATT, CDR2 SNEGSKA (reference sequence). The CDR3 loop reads CSARGGSEQFF. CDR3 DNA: TGCAGTGCTAGGGGCGGTAGTGAGCAGTTCTTC.

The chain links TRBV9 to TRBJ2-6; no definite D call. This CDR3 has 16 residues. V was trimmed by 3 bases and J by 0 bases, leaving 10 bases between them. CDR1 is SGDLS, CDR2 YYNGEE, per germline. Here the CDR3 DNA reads TGTGCCAGCAGCGGAACACGGCTCTCTGGGGCCAACGTCCTGACTTTC. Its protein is CASSGTRLSGANVLTF.

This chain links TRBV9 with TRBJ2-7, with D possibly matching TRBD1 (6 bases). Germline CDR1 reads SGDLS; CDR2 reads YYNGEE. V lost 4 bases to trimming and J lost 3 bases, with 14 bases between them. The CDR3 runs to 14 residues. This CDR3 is CASSQRTDHYEQYF. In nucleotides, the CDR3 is TGTGCCAGCAGCCAAAGGACAGACCACTACGAGCAGTACTTC.

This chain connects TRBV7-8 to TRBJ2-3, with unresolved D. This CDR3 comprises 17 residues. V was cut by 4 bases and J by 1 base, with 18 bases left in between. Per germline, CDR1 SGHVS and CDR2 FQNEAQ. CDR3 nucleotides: TGTGCCAGCAGCTATAGTAGAATGGGCCGGGGCACAGATACGCAGTATTTT. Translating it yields CASSYSRMGRGTDTQYF.

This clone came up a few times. Here the CDR3 reads CASGTSGLATETQYF. The CDR3 region has the DNA TGTGCCAGCGGTACCTCGGGACTAGCGACAGAGACCCAGTACTTC. The gene calls are TRBV2 and TRBJ2-5; 10 positions agree with TRBD2. The germline CDR1 and CDR2 sequences are SNHLY and FYNNEI. CDR3 length equals 15 residues. J was trimmed by 4 bases and V by 8 bases; bases with no gene match: 10.

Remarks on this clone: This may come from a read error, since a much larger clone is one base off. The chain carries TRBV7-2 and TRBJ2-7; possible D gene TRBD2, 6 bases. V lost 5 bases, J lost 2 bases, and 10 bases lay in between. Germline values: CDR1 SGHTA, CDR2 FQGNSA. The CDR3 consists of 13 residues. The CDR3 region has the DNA TGTGCCAGCAGCCGGCGACTAGCCTACGAGCAGTACTTC. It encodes CASSRRLAYEQYF.

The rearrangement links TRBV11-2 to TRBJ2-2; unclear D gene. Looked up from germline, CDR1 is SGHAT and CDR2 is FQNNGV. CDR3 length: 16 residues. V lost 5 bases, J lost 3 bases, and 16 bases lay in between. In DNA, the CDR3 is TGTGCCAGCAGCAAAACCCCCCAGGTACACACCGGGGAGCTGTTTTTT. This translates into CASSKTPQVHTGELFF.

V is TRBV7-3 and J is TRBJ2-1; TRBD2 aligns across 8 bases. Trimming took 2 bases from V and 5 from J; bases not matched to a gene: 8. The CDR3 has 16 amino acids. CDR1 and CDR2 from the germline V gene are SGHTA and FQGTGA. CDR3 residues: CASSLGLAGGHNEQFF. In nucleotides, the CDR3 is TGTGCCAGCAGCTTAGGGCTAGCGGGCGGCCACAATGAGCAGTTCTTC.

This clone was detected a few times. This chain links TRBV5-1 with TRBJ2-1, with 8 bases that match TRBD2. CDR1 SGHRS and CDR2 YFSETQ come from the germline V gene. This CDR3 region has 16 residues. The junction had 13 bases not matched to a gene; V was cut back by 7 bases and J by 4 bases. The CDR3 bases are TGCGCCAGCGTGCGGGGGGCGGCCACGGGATACAATGAGCAGTTCTTC. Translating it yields CASVRGAATGYNEQFF. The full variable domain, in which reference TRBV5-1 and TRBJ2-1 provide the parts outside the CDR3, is KAGVTQTPRYLIKTRGQQVTLSCSPISGHRSVSWYQQTPGQGLQFLFEYFSETQRNKGNFPGRFSGRQFSNSRSEMNVSTLELGDSALYLCASVRGAATGYNEQFFGPGTRLTVL.

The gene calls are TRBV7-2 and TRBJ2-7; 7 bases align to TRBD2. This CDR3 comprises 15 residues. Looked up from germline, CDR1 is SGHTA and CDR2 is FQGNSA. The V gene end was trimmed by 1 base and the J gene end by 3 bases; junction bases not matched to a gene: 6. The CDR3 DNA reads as TGTGCCAGCAGCTTAGGAGGTGGGAGGGGCTACGAGCAGTACTTC. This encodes CASSLGGGRGYEQYF.

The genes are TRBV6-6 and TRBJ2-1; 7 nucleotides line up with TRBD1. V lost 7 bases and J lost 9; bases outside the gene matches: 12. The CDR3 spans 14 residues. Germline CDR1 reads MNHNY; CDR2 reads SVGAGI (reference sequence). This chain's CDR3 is CASTRQGRFGEQFF. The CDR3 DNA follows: TGTGCCAGCACAAGACAGGGAAGATTCGGTGAGCAGTTCTTC.

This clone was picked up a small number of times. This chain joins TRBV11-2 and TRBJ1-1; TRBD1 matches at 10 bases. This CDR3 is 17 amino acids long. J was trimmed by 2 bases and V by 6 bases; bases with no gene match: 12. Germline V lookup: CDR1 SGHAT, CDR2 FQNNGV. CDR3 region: CASRNHRRDRGNTEAFF. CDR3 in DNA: TGTGCCAGCAGGAATCACCGTCGGGACAGGGGCAACACTGAAGCTTTCTTT.

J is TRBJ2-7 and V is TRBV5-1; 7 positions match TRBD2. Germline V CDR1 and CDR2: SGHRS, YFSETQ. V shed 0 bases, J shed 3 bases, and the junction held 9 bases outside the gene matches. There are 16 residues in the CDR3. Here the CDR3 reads CASSLAAGESRYEQYF. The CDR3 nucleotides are TGCGCCAGCAGCTTGGCCGCGGGGGAATCTCGCTACGAGCAGTACTTC.

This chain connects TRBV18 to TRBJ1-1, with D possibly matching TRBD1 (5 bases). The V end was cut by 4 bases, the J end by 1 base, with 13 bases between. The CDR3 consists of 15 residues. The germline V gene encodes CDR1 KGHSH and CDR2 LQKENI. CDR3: CASSQSGLGNTEAFF. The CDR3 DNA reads TGTGCCAGCTCACAGTCGGGACTAGGGAACACTGAAGCTTTCTTT.

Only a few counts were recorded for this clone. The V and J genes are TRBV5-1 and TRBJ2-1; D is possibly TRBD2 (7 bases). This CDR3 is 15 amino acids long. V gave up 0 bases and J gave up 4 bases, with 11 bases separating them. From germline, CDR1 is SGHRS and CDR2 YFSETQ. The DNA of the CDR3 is TGCGCCAGCAGCTTGGAGGGGGGGACGTACAATGAGCAGTTCTTC. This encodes CASSLEGGTYNEQFF.